The rows below give T cell receptor beta chains drawn from one sample of a study of cytomegalovirus exposure and HLA in healthy donors. This table comes from immunoSEQ multiplex PCR, and its TCRdb copy is limited to in-frame clones, with some not included. The sample lists around 300,000 clones; approximately 90% were seen once. Sequenced input: PBMCs. The receptors were gathered from a woman in her twenties or thirties in good health and CMV-seropositive. CDR3s include the opening cysteine and the closing phenylalanine or tryptophan. The order of the fields is clone size, J gene, D gene, V gene, CDR3 protein, CDR3 DNA. The D gene is left open where the match is weak. The size entry is marked missing in some rows and otherwise reads once, few, many or a size class.

clone size: few
J gene: TRBJ2-3
D gene: TRBD2
V gene: TRBV6-1
CDR3 protein: CAVTRLAGGADTQYF
CDR3 DNA: TGTGCCGTCACCAGACTAGCGGGGGGGGCGGATACGCAGTATTTT

clone size: .
J gene: TRBJ1-5
D gene: TRBD1
V gene: TRBV27
CDR3 protein: CASKRTGVTDSNQPQHF
CDR3 DNA: TGTGCCAGCAAAAGGACAGGGGTGACAGATAGCAATCAGCCCCAGCATTTT

clone size: .
J gene: TRBJ1-5
D gene: TRBD1
V gene: TRBV25-1
CDR3 protein: CASSDPGTGGHQPQHF
CDR3 DNA: TGTGCCAGCAGTGACCCCGGGACAGGGGGCCATCAGCCCCAGCATTTT

clone size: .
J gene: TRBJ2-5
D gene: TRBD1
V gene: TRBV5-1
CDR3 protein: CASSSTGGKGETQYF
CDR3 DNA: TGCGCCAGCAGCTCGACAGGGGGGAAGGGGGAGACCCAGTACTTC

clone size: once
J gene: TRBJ2-7
D gene: TRBD2
V gene: TRBV2
CDR3 protein: CASSQQAGGYEQYF
CDR3 DNA: TGTGCCAGCAGTCAGCAAGCGGGGGGGTACGAGCAGTACTTC

clone size: .
J gene: TRBJ2-2
D gene: .
V gene: TRBV5-1
CDR3 protein: CASSDRTPSGELFF
CDR3 DNA: TGCGCCAGCAGCGACCGGACCCCTTCAGGGGAGCTGTTTTTT

clone size: .
J gene: TRBJ2-1
D gene: TRBD1
V gene: TRBV5-1
CDR3 protein: CASSALTFRDRGRDEQFF
CDR3 DNA: TGCGCCAGCAGCGCATTAACCTTTCGGGACAGGGGGCGGGATGAGCAGTTCTTC

clone size: once
J gene: TRBJ2-3
D gene: TRBD2
V gene: TRBV7-2
CDR3 protein: CASSITGLSHF
CDR3 DNA: TGTGCCAGCAGCATCACGGGACTATCGCATTTT

clone size: .
J gene: TRBJ2-7
D gene: TRBD1
V gene: TRBV4-1
CDR3 protein: CASSQGPTGNYEQYF
CDR3 DNA: TGCGCCAGCAGCCAAGGCCCGACAGGGAACTACGAGCAGTACTTC

clone size: .
J gene: TRBJ1-6
D gene: .
V gene: TRBV28
CDR3 protein: CASSWDASKNSPLHF
CDR3 DNA: TGTGCCAGCAGTTGGGACGCCAGCAAGAATTCACCCCTCCACTTT

clone size: few
J gene: TRBJ1-2
D gene: TRBD1
V gene: TRBV5-1
CDR3 protein: CASRQGTGDGYTF
CDR3 DNA: TGCGCCAGCAGGCAAGGGACAGGGGATGGCTACACCTTC

clone size: .
J gene: TRBJ1-1
D gene: .
V gene: TRBV29-1
CDR3 protein: CSSGDTEAFF
CDR3 DNA: TGCAGTTCGGGGGACACTGAAGCTTTCTTT

clone size: .
J gene: TRBJ2-2
D gene: .
V gene: TRBV4-3
CDR3 protein: CASSRGHGTNTGELFF
CDR3 DNA: TGCGCCAGCAGCCGGGGGCACGGGACAAACACCGGGGAGCTGTTTTTT

clone size: once
J gene: TRBJ1-5
D gene: TRBD1
V gene: TRBV2
CDR3 protein: CASSDLSGLDRGVNSNQPQHF
CDR3 DNA: TGTGCCAGCAGTGATCTCTCGGGCCTGGACAGGGGGGTCAATAGCAATCAGCCCCAGCATTTT

clone size: .
J gene: TRBJ2-1
D gene: .
V gene: TRBV28
CDR3 protein: CASSQSGPSGYNEQFF
CDR3 DNA: TGTGCCAGCAGCCAATCGGGGCCAAGCGGATACAATGAGCAGTTCTTC